The 23 T cell receptor beta chains presented below share a single source sample, sequenced in a study of T cells in Graves' hyperthyroidism and ophthalmopathy. It was RNA transcripts that yielded the amplified TCR beta CDR3 regions. Initially, a first-round RT-PCR of the TCR CDR3 employed the HTBI primer set. TCRdb independently ran MiXCR on the multiplex PCR reads; one entry per CDR3 protein. Of about 400,000 distinct CDR3 sequences listed, approximately 15% are singletons. Specimen: blood. The source of these receptors is a woman aged 18-29 years with Graves' hyperthyroidism that later progressed to Graves' ophthalmopathy.

This clonotype was found many times. This sequence joins TRBV11-2 and TRBJ1-1; D unresolved. The CDR3 spans 15 residues. Germline CDR1 is SGHAT and CDR2 is FQNNGV. The V end was cut by 1 base, the J end by 3 bases, with 12 bases between. This CDR3 reads CASSLVGGRYTEAFF. The CDR3 DNA sequence: TGTGCCAGCAGCTTAGTGGGTGGACGGTACACTGAAGCTTTCTTT.

This clonotype has only one observation. The gene calls are TRBV14 and TRBJ2-3; 8 nucleotides align to TRBD1. CDR3 length: 12 amino acids. V lost 3 bases to trimming and J lost 11 bases; unmatched junction nucleotides: 4. The germline V gene has CDR1 SGHDN and CDR2 FVKESK. The chain's CDR3 is CASSQTGVKQYF. As DNA, the CDR3 is TGTGCCAGCAGCCAGACAGGGGTCAAGCAGTATTTT.

This clonotype was observed many times. The chain joins TRBV28 to TRBJ1-1, with 8 positions matching TRBD1. Germline V gene lookup returns CDR1 MDHEN and CDR2 SYDVKM. The CDR3 extends over 16 amino acids. Losses at the gene ends were 5 bases for V and 5 bases for J; bases not matched to a gene: 13. The CDR3 nucleotides are TGTGCCAGCAGTACCATAAAAGGGACAGGCGGTACTGAAGCTTTCTTT. Amino acids: CASSTIKGTGGTEAFF. The full variable domain, its missing parts supplied by reference TRBV28 and TRBJ1-1, is DVKVTQSSRYLVKRTGEKVFLECVQDMDHENMFWYRQDPGLGLRLIYFSYDVKMKEKGDIPEGYSVSREKKERFSLILESASTNQTSMYLCASSTIKGTGGTEAFFGQGTRLTVV.

With regard to this clonotype: This may be a read error: a much more frequent sequence differs by one nucleotide. The chain employs TRBV28 and TRBJ2-1; 11 bases are shared with TRBD2. Trimming cost V 2 bases and J 4 bases; bases outside gene matches: 7. The CDR3 is made up of 17 amino acids. Per germline, CDR1 MDHEN and CDR2 SYDVKM. Here the CDR3 DNA reads TGTGCCAGCAGTTTAAGTTGGACTAGCGGGTCTTACAATGAGCAGTTCTTC. Translated, it gives CASSLSWTSGSYNEQFF. Filled out from reference TRBV28 and TRBJ2-1, the complete variable domain reads DVKVTQSSRYLVKRTGEKVFLECVQDMDHENMFWYRQDPGLGLRLIYFSYDVKMKEKGDIPEGYSVSREKKERFSLILESASTNQTSMYLCASSLSWTSGSYNEQFFGPGTRLTVL.

This clonotype was seen more than once but under ten times. A much larger clone sits a single nucleotide away, making a read error possible. This rearrangement joins TRBV2 to TRBJ1-1; D possibly corresponds to TRBD1 (6 bases). The CDR3 covers 15 residues. CDR1 is SNHLY and CDR2 is FYNNEI in the germline V gene. CDR3 sequence: CASSDPSTGNTEALF. The CDR3 DNA follows: TGTGCCAGCAGTGACCCTTCAACAGGGAACACTGAAGCTCTCTTT.

The rearrangement links TRBV6-1 to TRBJ1-6; perhaps TRBD1 as D (6 bases). Germline CDR1 reads MNHNS; CDR2 reads SASEGT. CDR3 length equals 14 residues. Deletions cut 2 bases from V and 7 bases from J, with 9 bases between. The CDR3 DNA sequence: TGTGCCAGCAGTGAACTACAGGGAAATTCACCCCTCCACTTT. Protein product: CASSELQGNSPLHF.

The table lists this clonotype with a few counts. The chain couples TRBV7-6 to TRBJ2-1; TRBD2 agrees at 11 bases. The length of the CDR3 is 15 residues. The V and J ends lost 5 bases and 7 bases, in that order; junction bases with no gene match: 7. The germline CDR1 and CDR2 sequences are SGHVS and FNYEAQ. For the CDR3, the DNA is TGTGCCAGCAGCGCTTCGGGACTAGCGGAAAATGAGCAGTTCTTC. Translation gives CASSASGLAENEQFF.

This clonotype was counted ten times or more. The V gene is TRBV7-3, the J gene TRBJ2-7; possible D gene TRBD1, 6 bases. Germline values: CDR1 SGHTA, CDR2 FQGTGA. This CDR3 comprises 13 residues. V was trimmed by 3 bases and J by 5 bases, leaving 11 bases between them. CDR3 region: CASSFTGSDEQYF. The DNA of the CDR3 is TGTGCCAGCAGCTTTACAGGGAGCGACGAGCAGTACTTC.

This clonotype was recorded at least ten times. The genes are TRBV30 and TRBJ2-1; 7 bases align to TRBD1. Germline-derived CDR1 and CDR2 are GTSNPN and SVGIG (reference sequence). The ends lost 4 bases at V and 7 bases at J; junction bases unmatched: 10. The CDR3 loop spans 14 amino acids. The chain's CDR3 is CAWTEGAFENEQFF. The CDR3 DNA sequence: TGTGCCTGGACAGAGGGGGCGTTCGAGAATGAGCAGTTCTTC.

CDR3 loop: CATSSLRGSTYNEQFF. In nucleotides, the CDR3 is TGTGCCACCAGCAGTCTCAGGGGGTCGACCTACAATGAGCAGTTCTTC. This sequence joins TRBV15 and TRBJ2-1, with 7 bases matching TRBD1. Germline CDR1 LNHNV, CDR2 YYDKDF (reference sequence). The ends lost 3 bases at V and 2 bases at J; junction bases unmatched: 7. CDR3 length: 16 amino acids.

Details on this clonotype: A read error may be the cause here, since a much bigger clone is one base away. V and J are TRBV18 and TRBJ2-5; D is possibly TRBD2 (5 bases). This CDR3 is built from 16 residues. Per the germline V gene, CDR1 is KGHSH and CDR2 is LQKENI. CDR3 DNA: TGTGCCAGCCCACCACTAAGTGGAGCGGCACAAGAGACCCAGTACTTC. Translation gives CASPPLSGAAQETQYF.

At least ten counts were recorded for this clonotype. This chain connects TRBV12-3 or TRBV12-4 to TRBJ2-3; TRBD1 aligns across 10 bases. The CDR3 loop spans 16 amino acids. Trimming took 3 bases from V and 1 from J; bases not matched to a gene: 4. In nucleotides, the CDR3 is TGTGCCAGCAGTTTTAGGGACAGGGGAGGCACAGATACGCAGTATTTT. This gives the protein CASSFRDRGGTDTQYF.

This clonotype was detected many times. The chain uses TRBV27 and TRBJ2-7; the D gene is possibly TRBD2 (6 bases). V was pared by 4 bases and J by 4 bases, with 11 bases between. The length of the CDR3 is 13 residues. Per germline, CDR1 MNHEY and CDR2 SMNVEV (reference sequence). As DNA, the CDR3 is TGTGCCAGCAGTTGGGCTAGCGAGTACGAGCAGTACTTC. This codes for CASSWASEYEQYF.

The V gene is TRBV11-2, the J gene TRBJ2-1; no clear D. V lost 5 bases, J lost 0 bases, and 17 bases lay in between. Germline-derived CDR1 and CDR2 are SGHAT and FQNNGV. CDR3 length: 17 residues. CDR3 bases: TGTGCCAGCAGCCAAGCACCAGTGCGGAGCTCCTACAATGAGCAGTTCTTC. It yields the protein CASSQAPVRSSYNEQFF. The complete variable domain, with remaining parts taken from reference TRBV11-2 and TRBJ2-1, reads EAGVAQSPRYKIIEKRQSVAFWCNPISGHATLYWYQQILGQGPKLLIQFQNNGVVDDSQLPKDRFSAERLKGVDSTLKIQPAKLEDSAVYLCASSQAPVRSSYNEQFFGPGTRLTVL.

This clonotype was seen ten or more times. The chain employs TRBV7-8 and TRBJ2-6; 7 bases align to TRBD1. J lost 0 bases, V lost 3 bases, and 11 bases had no gene match. This CDR3 region has 19 residues. The germline V gene encodes CDR1 SGHVS and CDR2 FQNEAQ. The CDR3 reads CASSFGPGQPSSGANVLTF. The CDR3 bases are TGTGCCAGCAGCTTCGGTCCGGGACAGCCGAGCTCTGGGGCCAACGTCCTGACTTTC.

The chain uses TRBV11-2 and TRBJ2-7; D remains unclear. This CDR3 region has 14 residues. Trimming left V 4 bases short and J 3 bases short, with 13 bases between. Per the germline V gene, CDR1 is SGHAT and CDR2 is FQNNGV. The CDR3 spells CASSSIRALYEQYF. DNA for the CDR3: TGTGCCAGCAGCTCAATAAGGGCCCTCTACGAGCAGTACTTC.

This clonotype has just a few counts. The rearrangement joins TRBV2 to TRBJ2-7, with 8 bases matching TRBD1. Germline V gives CDR1 SNHLY, CDR2 FYNNEI. The ends lost 6 bases at V and 0 bases at J; junction bases unmatched: 7. The CDR3 has 15 amino acids. CDR3 amino acids: CASRRGTGSSYEQYF. CDR3 bases: TGTGCCAGCAGGCGCGGGACAGGAAGCTCCTACGAGCAGTACTTC.

This clonotype was recorded many times. The gene calls are TRBV28 and TRBJ1-6; the D is unclear. CDR1 is MDHEN and CDR2 is SYDVKM in the germline V gene. This CDR3 has 17 amino acids. Trimming took 5 bases from V and 0 from J, leaving 14 bases between them. CDR3 nucleotides: TGTGCCAGCAGTCCTCCGGACGGAAGCTCCTATAATTCACCCCTCCACTTT. This gives the protein CASSPPDGSSYNSPLHF.

This clonotype was counted many times. This chain links TRBV29-1 with TRBJ2-3; 8 nucleotides align to TRBD2. Trimming removed 4 bases from V and 3 bases from J; junction bases left unmatched: 3. This CDR3 is built from 13 residues. Germline V CDR1 and CDR2: SQVTM, ANQGSEA. Written as DNA, the CDR3 is TGCAGCGTTGGGCCGGGAGGGACAGATACGCAGTATTTT. Protein sequence: CSVGPGGTDTQYF.

This clonotype was seen many times. The chain has TRBV28 and TRBJ2-3, with 7 positions matching TRBD1. The CDR3 extends over 16 amino acids. Germline V gives CDR1 MDHEN, CDR2 SYDVKM. The V and J ends lost 3 bases and 2 bases, in that order; junction bases with no gene match: 8. The DNA for the CDR3 is TGTGCCAGCAGTTTTAGCGACAGGGTGAACACAGATACGCAGTATTTT. This translates into CASSFSDRVNTDTQYF. The full variable domain, completed using reference TRBV28 and TRBJ2-3, is DVKVTQSSRYLVKRTGEKVFLECVQDMDHENMFWYRQDPGLGLRLIYFSYDVKMKEKGDIPEGYSVSREKKERFSLILESASTNQTSMYLCASSFSDRVNTDTQYFGPGTRLTVL.

This clonotype was counted at least ten times. The gene calls are TRBV7-8 and TRBJ2-7; D perhaps matches TRBD2 (6 bases). Per germline, CDR1 SGHVS and CDR2 FQNEAQ. V was pared by 1 base and J by 2 bases, with 12 bases between. The CDR3 is 15 amino acids. CDR3 loop: CASSLEGGWAYEQYF. The CDR3 coding sequence is TGTGCCAGCAGCTTAGAAGGAGGGTGGGCCTACGAGCAGTACTTC.

This clonotype was counted between two and nine times. This rearrangement joins TRBV27 to TRBJ2-7, with 7 bases matching TRBD2. With V trimmed by 3 bases and J by 2 bases, 10 bases remained unmatched. Germline CDR1 and CDR2: MNHEY and SMNVEV (reference sequence). The CDR3 length is 16 residues. As DNA, the CDR3 is TGTGCCAGCAGTTTTTGGCCGGGACTACCCCCCTACGAGCAGTACTTC. Translated: CASSFWPGLPPYEQYF.

This clonotype has more than one count but fewer than ten. The rearrangement joins TRBV6-2 or TRBV6-3 to TRBJ2-1; the D gene is possibly TRBD2 (5 bases). Germline V gene sequence: CDR1 MNHEY, CDR2 SVGEGT. This CDR3 spans 12 amino acids. CDR3 bases: TGTGCGGGCGGGTGGGCCCACAATGAGCAGTTCTTC. Amino acids: CAGGWAHNEQFF.